This T cell receptor beta chain was obtained from a study of T cell responses to AZD1222 COVID-19 vaccine. The CDR3 consists of 15 residues. The V and J ends lost 8 bases and 5 bases, in that order; junction bases with no gene match: 12. Germline CDR1 SNHLY, CDR2 FYNNEI. Study results and limitations: Two AZD1222 administrations were followed by greater Spike-specific TCR breadth and depth. Clonal diversity was possibly underestimated, and white British individuals and females predominated among donors.

This clone was counted a few times. What it recognizes is unknown. Generated by immunoSEQ multiplex PCR, the TCRdb table keeps only in-frame clones and is missing some. The sample contains 130,000 or so clones, about nine tenths of which appear only once. The receptor was isolated from an adult in good health. Here the sequenced sample was peripheral blood, taken on day 0 of AZD1222 vaccination. The gene calls are TRBV2 and TRBJ2-5; 9 nucleotides agree with TRBD1. CDR3 bases: TGTGCCAGCCGCACTGGGACAGGGAAATGGGAGACCCAGTACTTC. Its translation: CASRTGTGKWETQYF.